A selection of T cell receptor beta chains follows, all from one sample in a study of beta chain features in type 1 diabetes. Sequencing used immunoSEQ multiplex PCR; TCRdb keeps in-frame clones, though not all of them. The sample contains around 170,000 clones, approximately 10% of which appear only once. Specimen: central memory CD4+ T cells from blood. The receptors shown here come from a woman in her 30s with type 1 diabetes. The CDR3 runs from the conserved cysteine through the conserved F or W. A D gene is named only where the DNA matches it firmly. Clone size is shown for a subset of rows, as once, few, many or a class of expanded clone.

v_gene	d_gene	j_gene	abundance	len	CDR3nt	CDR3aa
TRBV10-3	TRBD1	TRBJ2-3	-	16	TGTGCCATCAGTGAGTCGCAGGGGGTGAGCACAGATACGCAGTATTTT	CAISESQGVSTDTQYF
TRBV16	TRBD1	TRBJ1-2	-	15	TGTGCCAGCAGCCAATTGACAGGGGGGAACTATGGCTACACCTTC	CASSQLTGGNYGYTF
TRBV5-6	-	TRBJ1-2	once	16	TGTGCCAGCAGCTTACCGACCGACGGGGATCAGTATGGCTACACCTTC	CASSLPTDGDQYGYTF
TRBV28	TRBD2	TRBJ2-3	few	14	TGTGCCAGCACATGGGGGGGAGCAGCAGATACGCAGTATTTT	CASTWGGAADTQYF
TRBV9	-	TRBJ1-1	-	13	TGTGCCAGCAGCCCCAGGGAAAGGACTGAAGCTTTCTTT	CASSPRERTEAFF
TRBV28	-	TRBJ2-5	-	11	TGTGCCAGCAGTTATAGTCGGACCCAGTACTTC	CASSYSRTQYF
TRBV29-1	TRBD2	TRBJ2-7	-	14	TGCAGCGTTGGGAGGACTAGCGGGGCCTACGAGCAGTACTTC	CSVGRTSGAYEQYF
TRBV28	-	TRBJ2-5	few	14	TGTGCCAGCAGGCCCGCCCATCAGGGGGAGACCCAGTACTTC	CASRPAHQGETQYF
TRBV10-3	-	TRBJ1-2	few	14	TGTGCCATCAGTGGCGGGACCGACGTGTCCGGCTACACCTTC	CAISGGTDVSGYTF
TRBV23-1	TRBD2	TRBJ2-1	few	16	TGCGCCAGCAGTCGTACAGGACTAGCAGGTGGCAATGAGCAGTTCTTC	CASSRTGLAGGNEQFF
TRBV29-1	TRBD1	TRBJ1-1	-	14	TGCAGCGTTGGGGACAGAACGATGAACACTGAAGCTTTCTTT	CSVGDRTMNTEAFF
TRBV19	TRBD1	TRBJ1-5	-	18	TGTGCCAGTAACGTCGGTGGGACAGGGGGCGGGAGCAATCAGCCCCAGCATTTT	CASNVGGTGGGSNQPQHF
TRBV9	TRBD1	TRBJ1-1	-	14	TGTGCCAGCAGCACACGTCAGGGGGCCACTGAAGCTTTCTTT	CASSTRQGATEAFF
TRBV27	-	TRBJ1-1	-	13	TGTGCCAGCAGTTTGGGGGGAAACACTGAAGCTTTCTTT	CASSLGGNTEAFF
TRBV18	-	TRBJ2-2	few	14	TGTGCCAGCTCACCGACAGGTCGGGACGGGGAGCTGTTTTTT	CASSPTGRDGELFF
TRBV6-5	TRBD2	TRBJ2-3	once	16	TGTGCCAGCAGTTACTCGGGGCTAGCGGGGTCAGATACGCAGTATTTT	CASSYSGLAGSDTQYF